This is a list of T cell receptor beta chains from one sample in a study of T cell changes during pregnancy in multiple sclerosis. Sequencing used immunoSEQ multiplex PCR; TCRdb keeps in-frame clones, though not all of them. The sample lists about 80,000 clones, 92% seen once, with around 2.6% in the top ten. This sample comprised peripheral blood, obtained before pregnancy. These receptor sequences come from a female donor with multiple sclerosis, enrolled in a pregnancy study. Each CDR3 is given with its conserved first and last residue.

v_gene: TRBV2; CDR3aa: CATGGRSSYEQYF
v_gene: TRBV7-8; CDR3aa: CASSSGTSGAQYNEQFF
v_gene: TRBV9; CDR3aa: CASSVGLAGGETQYF
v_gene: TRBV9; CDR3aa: CASSERALGGYYEQYF
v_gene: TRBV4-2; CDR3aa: CASSPGAGVDTQYF
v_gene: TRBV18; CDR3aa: CASSPGTRSETQYF
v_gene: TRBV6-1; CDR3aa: CASVYLGRDTEAFF
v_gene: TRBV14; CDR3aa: CASSQAGLSYEQYF
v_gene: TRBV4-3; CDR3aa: CASSLDWTGGYEQYF
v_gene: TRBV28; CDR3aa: CASSPPGLAGGSYEQYF
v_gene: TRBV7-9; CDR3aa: CANLQQPQHF
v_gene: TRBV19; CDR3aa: CASSLAGGSYNEQFF
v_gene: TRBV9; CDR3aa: CASSDRTETQYF
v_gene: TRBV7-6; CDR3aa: CASSLEAENIQYF
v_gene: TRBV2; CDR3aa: CASSADRVNQPQHF
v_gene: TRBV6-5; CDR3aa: CASSQPGQSGEKLFF
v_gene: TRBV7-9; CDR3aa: CASSPQGRSYEQYF
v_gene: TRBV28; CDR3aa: CASNRIGGYTHTGTDTQYF
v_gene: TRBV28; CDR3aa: CASSLPQGQGILTRYEQYF
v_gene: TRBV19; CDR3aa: CASSWGGRAIIDEQFF
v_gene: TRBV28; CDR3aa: CASRTGDTEAFF
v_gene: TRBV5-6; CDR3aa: CASSLDGGTAGEQYF
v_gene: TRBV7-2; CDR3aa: CASSETTGDTDTQYF
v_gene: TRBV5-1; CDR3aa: CASSLEPPSGRATDTQYF
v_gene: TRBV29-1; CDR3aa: CSVEEDNASTDTQYF
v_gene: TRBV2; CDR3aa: CAGTGAGGGTGELFF
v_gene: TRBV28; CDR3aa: CASSLAQGISYEQYF
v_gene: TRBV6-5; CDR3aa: CASSPDWSSYEQYF
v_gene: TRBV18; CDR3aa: CASSPYWTGTSNGEQYF
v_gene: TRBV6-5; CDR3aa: CASSSVVVDGELFF
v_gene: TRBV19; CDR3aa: CASSQTVTSGNTIYF
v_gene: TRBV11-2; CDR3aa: CASSLGGIMNTEAFF
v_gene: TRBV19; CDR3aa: CASTSGSRPYEQYF
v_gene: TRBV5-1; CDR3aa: CASSSPKRQGMAREQYF
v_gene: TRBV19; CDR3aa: CASSIDGGTSESEETQYF
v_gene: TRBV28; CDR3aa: CASSLRFRAQSSYNEQFF
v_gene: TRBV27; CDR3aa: CATWQGGTYNEQFF
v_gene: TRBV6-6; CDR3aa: CASRDRDRVLRETQYF
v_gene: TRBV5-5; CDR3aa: CASSFGRAPNYGYTF
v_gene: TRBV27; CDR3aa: CASSKGLAGGEETQYF
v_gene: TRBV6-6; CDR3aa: CASSYGTSNNEQFF
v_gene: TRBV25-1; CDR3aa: CASSPGLAAGEQFF